The rows below give T cell receptor beta chains drawn from one sample of a study of blood T cell repertoires in COVID-19. The protocol was immunoSEQ multiplex PCR, while the TCRdb copy is restricted to in-frame clones and leaves out a portion. The sample lists roughly 100,000 clones, around nine tenths seen once, with around 10% in the top ten. Specimen: peripheral blood. Receptors were obtained from an older man with acute or convalescent COVID-19. The CDR3 runs from the conserved cysteine through the conserved F or W. A D gene is named only where the DNA matches it firmly. Rows may omit the clone size; those that give it use once, few, many or a size class.

TRBJ2-7 | - | TRBV27 | TRBD1 | TGTGCCAGCAGTTTAGTAGACAGGGGTGCCTACGAGCAGTACTTC | CASSLVDRGAYEQYF
TRBJ2-7 | - | TRBV7-9 | TRBD1 | TGTGCCAGCAGCGTCGGGACAGGGGGAGTCGAGCAGTACTTC | CASSVGTGGVEQYF
TRBJ1-6 | - | TRBV10-3 | - | TGTGCCATCAGTGATCCCCCGGGTAGATCTGATTCACCCCTCCACTTT | CAISDPPGRSDSPLHF
TRBJ1-1 | - | TRBV9 | - | TGTGCCAGCAGCGTAGTTCCTCCGGAGATATTGAACACTGAAGCTTTCTTT | CASSVVPPEILNTEAFF
TRBJ2-3 | - | TRBV6-6 | TRBD1 | TGTGCCAGCAGACCCCCACCGGGACAGGGCTCAGATACGCAGTATTTT | CASRPPPGQGSDTQYF
TRBJ1-1 | - | TRBV29-1 | - | TGCAGCGTTTTCGGTGGTGGGAACACTGAAGCTTTCTTT | CSVFGGGNTEAFF
TRBJ2-5 | once | TRBV7-2 | - | TGTGCCAGCAGCTTAGTTGGGGGGAAAGAGACCCAGTACTTC | CASSLVGGKETQYF
TRBJ1-2 | - | TRBV15 | TRBD1 | TGTGCCACCAGCACCCGACAGGGGGCCTATGCTAACTATGGCTACACCTTC | CATSTRQGAYANYGYTF
TRBJ2-3 | - | TRBV6-2/TRBV6-3 | - | TGTGCCAGCAGTTATACGGCAGATACGCAGTATTTT | CASSYTADTQYF
TRBJ1-4 | - | TRBV7-8 | - | TGTGCCAGCAGCCGAGATACAGAAACCTGGGATGAAAAACTGTTTTTT | CASSRDTETWDEKLFF
TRBJ2-1 | - | TRBV13 | TRBD2 | TGTGCCAGCAGCTGGGGACTAGCCAACTACAATGAGCAGTTCTTC | CASSWGLANYNEQFF
TRBJ1-2 | - | TRBV18 | - | TGTGCCAGCTCACCGGCCGTTAACTATGGCTACACCTTC | CASSPAVNYGYTF
TRBJ2-5 | - | TRBV7-6 | - | TGTGCCAGCACGGGGAACCAAGAGACCCAGTACTTC | CASTGNQETQYF
TRBJ2-5 | - | TRBV25-1 | TRBD2 | TGTGCCAGCAGCGACGTGCGGACTAGCGGGACAGAGACCCAGTACTTC | CASSDVRTSGTETQYF
TRBJ1-2 | few | TRBV19 | - | TGTGCCAGTAGTATAGGAGGATCCCTGGACTATGGCTACACCTTC | CASSIGGSLDYGYTF
TRBJ2-7 | - | TRBV5-6 | TRBD2 | TGTGCCAGCAGCCCGGTGGCCTTAGCGGGAAATAAATACGAGCAGTACTTC | CASSPVALAGNKYEQYF
TRBJ1-5 | few | TRBV18 | TRBD1 | TGTGCCAGCTCACCACCGGGACAGGGGGCAGGTCAGCCCCAGCATTTT | CASSPPGQGAGQPQHF
TRBJ2-6 | - | TRBV28 | - | TGTGCCAGCAGTTTACAGTCTGGTGGGGCCAACGTCCTGACTTTC | CASSLQSGGANVLTF
TRBJ2-5 | - | TRBV10-3 | - | TGTGCCATCATGCGGGACCTCAAGGAGACCCAGTACTTC | CAIMRDLKETQYF
TRBJ2-5 | - | TRBV20-1 | - | TGCAGTGCTAGAGAAGGGGGGACCCAGTACTTC | CSAREGGTQYF
TRBJ1-3 | - | TRBV27 | - | TGTGCCAGCAGGCCAGGGCGAGCTGGTGGAGAAACCATATATTTT | CASRPGRAGGETIYF
TRBJ1-5 | once | TRBV7-2 | - | TGTGCCAGCAGCTTAAAGGGGTATAGCAATCAGCCCCAGCATTTT | CASSLKGYSNQPQHF
TRBJ2-3 | - | TRBV5-4 | TRBD2 | TGTGCCAGCAGCTTGACTAGCGGGGACTCGTGGGCAACAGATACGCAGTATTTT | CASSLTSGDSWATDTQYF
TRBJ2-3 | - | TRBV6-2/TRBV6-3 | - | TGTGCCAGCAGTTACTTAGGGGGTAGCACAGATACGCAGTATTTT | CASSYLGGSTDTQYF
TRBJ2-7 | - | TRBV6-1 | TRBD1 | TGTGCCAGCAGTGAAGCGGGGACAGGGCCTCATCAGCGTCGGTACTTC | CASSEAGTGPHQRRYF
TRBJ1-3 | - | TRBV6-5 | - | TGTGCCACCTTCCCGGGAGGAATACATGGAAACACCATATATTTT | CATFPGGIHGNTIYF
TRBJ1-1 | few | TRBV28 | TRBD1 | TGTGCCAGCAAAATCACAGGGGGCGGCACTGAAGCTTTCTTT | CASKITGGGTEAFF
TRBJ2-1 | - | TRBV30 | - | TGTGCCTGGAGTGCCGGCATTCAGGGGGGCAATGAGCAGTTCTTC | CAWSAGIQGGNEQFF
TRBJ1-6 | few | TRBV11-2 | TRBD1 | TGTGCCAGCAGCCGCCGGACAGGGCCTGCGAATTCACCCCTCCACTTT | CASSRRTGPANSPLHF
TRBJ2-1 | - | TRBV28 | TRBD2 | TGTGCCAGCAGTCAAGACGCGACTAGCGGATACAATGAGCAGTTCTTC | CASSQDATSGYNEQFF
TRBJ2-7 | once | TRBV19 | - | TGTGCCAGTAGTCGATCGGGAAGCGAGCAGTACTTC | CASSRSGSEQYF
TRBJ2-3 | - | TRBV10-3 | TRBD2 | TGTGCCATCAGTGAGAGTTATAGCGGGGGTTGGACAGATACGCAGTATTTT | CAISESYSGGWTDTQYF
TRBJ1-3 | - | TRBV1 | - | TGCACCAGCAGCCCCACAAAACGATCTGGAAACACCATATATTTT | CTSSPTKRSGNTIYF
TRBJ1-2 | - | TRBV7-2 | TRBD1 | TGTGCCAGCAGCTCCCCAGACAGGGGCTACTATGGCTACACCTTC | CASSSPDRGYYGYTF
TRBJ1-2 | - | TRBV5-1 | - | TGCGCCAGCAGCTTGGCCTGGGCAGATGGCTACACCTTC | CASSLAWADGYTF
TRBJ2-3 | - | TRBV30 | TRBD2 | TGTGCCTGGAGAGGACTAGCGGGAGCAGATACGCAGTATTTT | CAWRGLAGADTQYF
TRBJ1-2 | - | TRBV19 | TRBD1 | TGTGCCAGTAGTATCCCAGGGGGCAGGAACTATGGCTACACCTTC | CASSIPGGRNYGYTF
TRBJ2-7 | - | TRBV5-4 | TRBD2 | TGTGCCAGCAGCCCGACTAGCGGGACCTCCTACGAGCAGTACTTC | CASSPTSGTSYEQYF
TRBJ2-7 | - | TRBV5-1 | TRBD1 | TGCGCCAGCAGCAACTCCGGGACAGGGATTGTCCACGAGCAGTACTTC | CASSNSGTGIVHEQYF
TRBJ1-6 | - | TRBV19 | TRBD1 | TGTGCCAGTACCGCGACAGGGGGGGTCCCAAATTCACCCCTCCACTTT | CASTATGGVPNSPLHF
TRBJ2-7 | - | TRBV27 | - | TGTGCCAGCAGTTTAGGCAGGAACCTCTACGAGCAGTACTTC | CASSLGRNLYEQYF
TRBJ1-1 | few | TRBV7-9 | TRBD1 | TGTGCCAGCAGCTCACAACAGGGGGCGAGGACTGAAGCTTTCTTT | CASSSQQGARTEAFF
TRBJ2-5 | - | TRBV12-3/TRBV12-4 | - | TGTGCCAGCAGTTTCGAAGAGACCCAGTACTTC | CASSFEETQYF
TRBJ1-5 | - | TRBV6-4 | - | TGTGCCAGCAGAGCGACAGTGAATAGCAATCAGCCCCAGCATTTT | CASRATVNSNQPQHF
TRBJ1-3 | - | TRBV5-5 | TRBD1 | TGTGCCAGCAGCTGGGACAGGGCTGGAAACACCATATATTTT | CASSWDRAGNTIYF
TRBJ2-7 | - | TRBV9 | TRBD2 | TGTGCCAGCAGCGTAGAGGCTAGCGGGGGGCCCTACGAGCAGTACTTC | CASSVEASGGPYEQYF
TRBJ1-5 | - | TRBV6-1 | - | TGTGCCAGCAGTGCCGAGCGGGAGGGGTACAGTTATAGCAATCAGCCCCAGCATTTT | CASSAEREGYSYSNQPQHF
TRBJ2-7 | - | TRBV6-6 | TRBD1 | TGTGCCAGCAGTTCGCCCGGGACAGGGTCCTACGAGCAGTACTTC | CASSSPGTGSYEQYF
TRBJ1-5 | - | TRBV28 | TRBD1 | TGTGCCAGCAGTGCCGACAGGGTTGGCAATCAGCCCCAGCATTTT | CASSADRVGNQPQHF